This T cell receptor (beta chain) comes out of a study of CD8 T cells in Susac syndrome. Reverse transcription used roughly 0.45 to 1 ug RNA and random hexamers. It was immunoSEQ multiplex PCR that amplified TCR beta CDR3 across 54 Vbeta and 13 Jbeta. TCRdb independently ran MiXCR on the immunoSEQ multiplex PCR reads; one entry per CDR3 protein. The sample includes approximately 190,000 distinct CDR3 sequences, about 96% of them seen just once. Sequencing targeted TCR beta in T cells from blood (CD8+ and CD4+). This CDR3 region has 15 residues. V was cut by 6 bases and J by 0 bases, with 11 bases left in between.

This chain links TRBV12-3 or TRBV12-4 with TRBJ2-2; D is unclear. The clonotype originates from a human donor with multiple sclerosis. Sequences were obtained from CD4+ T cells from PBMCs. For the CDR3, the DNA is TGTGCCAGCAGGCCACTTGTCCCGAACACCGGGGAGCTGTTTTTT. It encodes CASRPLVPNTGELFF.